This T cell receptor (beta chain) was sequenced during a study of blood T cell repertoires in COVID-19. At the level of the study: The samples span acute and convalescent COVID-19 from the United States, Italy and Spain.

In this sample, this clone turned up once. Per the original data handling: Nucleated cell counts were estimated from reference gene primer amplification. Using immunoSEQ multiplex PCR, the repertoire was profiled, and TCRdb retains in-frame clones only, with some absent. Clone size and the V and J calls come from that table; the DNA yielded D and trimming. The sample contains around 130,000 clones, less than 90% of which appear only once. The source material was peripheral blood. This sequence was found in a woman between 25 and 40 years old who had recovered from COVID-19.

Here the CDR3 DNA reads TGTGCCAGCAGCGCCGCTGGGGGAGGGCCCTCCTACAATGAGCAGTTCTTC. This sequence encodes CASSAAGGGPSYNEQFF. The chain has TRBV9 and TRBJ2-1; TRBD2 matches 7 bases. V shed 3 bases, J shed 0 bases, and the junction held 9 bases outside the gene matches. The CDR3 length is 17 residues. Germline V CDR1 and CDR2: SGDLS, YYNGEE.